Presented here are 31 T cell receptor beta chains from one specimen sequenced in a study of early T cells in non-severe SARS-CoV-2 infection. TCRdb re-called the 5' RACE reads with MiXCR, one entry per CDR3 protein. The table has under 70,000 distinct CDR3 sequences, roughly 8.2% seen once. The sequenced sample was whole blood, obtained at baseline. The receptors come from an adult who was a healthcare worker with PCR-confirmed SARS-CoV-2 infection or an uninfected control (not recorded which).

This clonotype was seen repeatedly, ten times or more. This chain connects TRBV9 to TRBJ2-7; 11 nucleotides agree with TRBD1. This CDR3 is built from 14 residues. Germline CDR1 SGDLS, CDR2 YYNGEE. V was pared by 3 bases and J by 4 bases, with 3 bases of the junction left unmatched. CDR3 DNA sequence: TGTGCCAGCAGCGCCGGGACAGGGGGATACGAGCAGTACTTC. It specifies CASSAGTGGYEQYF.

The chain couples TRBV7-6 to TRBJ1-1; 8 nucleotides match TRBD1. The V segment lost 5 bases and the J segment 4 bases; nucleotides outside the gene matches: 9. CDR1 is SGHVS and CDR2 is FNYEAQ in the germline V gene. This CDR3 is 15 amino acids long. The CDR3 spells CASSGHRGEGTEAFF. The CDR3 coding sequence is TGTGCCAGCAGCGGTCACAGGGGGGAGGGCACTGAAGCTTTCTTT.

This clonotype was counted between two and nine times. The genes are TRBV20-1 and TRBJ2-1; 7 positions match TRBD2. This CDR3 comprises 13 residues. CDR1 and CDR2 from the germline V gene are DFQATT and SNEGSKA (reference sequence). The V gene end was trimmed by 8 bases and the J gene end by 7 bases; junction bases not matched to a gene: 11. The CDR3: CSFTGLPLNEQFF. The CDR3 nucleotides are TGCAGTTTCACGGGACTACCTTTAAATGAGCAGTTCTTC.

The chain couples TRBV5-4 to TRBJ2-2; D is unresolved. The V gene lost 1 base and the J gene lost 5 bases, with 15 bases spanning the gap. The CDR3 contains 16 residues. Germline CDR1 SGHNT, CDR2 YYREEE (reference sequence). CDR3 in DNA: TGTGCCAGCAGCTTGTCTCCCTCTGTATTAACCGGGGAGCTGTTTTTT. Amino acids: CASSLSPSVLTGELFF.

The V call is TRBV3-1, the J call TRBJ1-6; no clear D gene. V was shortened by 2 bases and J by 10 bases, with 9 bases between the two germline ends. The CDR3 totals 13 residues. The germline V gene has CDR1 LGHDT and CDR2 YNNKEL (reference sequence). In DNA form, the CDR3 reads TGTGCCAGCAGCCAAATGGGGAGATCACCCCTCCACTTT. It is translated as CASSQMGRSPLHF.

V and J are TRBV9 and TRBJ2-7; a possible D gene is TRBD2 (6 bases). Trimming took off 0 bases at V and 2 bases at J, with 9 bases between the two ends. Germline loops: CDR1 SGDLS, CDR2 YYNGEE. There are 14 residues in the CDR3. CDR3 in DNA: TGTGCCAGCAGCGTAGCTAGCGTTGCCTACGAGCAGTACTTC. Its translation is CASSVASVAYEQYF.

The table lists this clonotype with many counts. This chain links TRBV2 with TRBJ2-1; 7 bases fit TRBD1. Per the germline V gene, CDR1 is SNHLY and CDR2 is FYNNEI. Germline trimming cut 3 bases from V and 15 bases from J; bases unmatched to any gene: 17. This CDR3 has 15 residues. Here the CDR3 DNA reads TGTGCCAGCAGTGAGCGGGTCCGCCTACAGGGGATCGGGTTCTTC. Translating gives CASSERVRLQGIGFF.

This clonotype was recorded at least ten times. The V gene is TRBV12-3 or TRBV12-4, the J gene TRBJ2-1, with D perhaps TRBD1 (6 bases). V was shortened by 5 bases and J by 7 bases, with 18 bases between the two germline ends. The CDR3 covers 15 residues. In DNA, the CDR3 is TGTGCCAGCAGTGTGCCAGGGGCCCGAGCTAATGAGCAGTTCTTC. This codes for CASSVPGARANEQFF.

This clonotype was counted many times. This sequence joins TRBV29-1 and TRBJ2-7; TRBD1 might be the D (6 bases). V lost 4 bases and J 4 bases, leaving 11 bases between the germline ends. This CDR3 contains 12 residues. Germline V gives CDR1 SQVTM, CDR2 ANQGSEA. CDR3 sequence (DNA): TGCAGCGTTGGGACAGCCTCTTACGAGCAGTACTTC. Translation gives CSVGTASYEQYF.

This clonotype was observed a few times. This chain connects TRBV19 to TRBJ2-1; 7 nucleotides align to TRBD2. The CDR3 runs 16 residues. CDR1 and CDR2 from the germline V gene are LNHDA and SQIVND (reference sequence). J was trimmed by 2 bases and V by 5 bases; bases with no gene match: 9. The CDR3 region is CASSVLSGQTYNEQFF. The CDR3 bases are TGTGCCAGTAGTGTTCTTAGCGGGCAAACCTACAATGAGCAGTTCTTC.

This clonotype occurred a few times. The rearrangement links TRBV5-4 to TRBJ2-7; 13 bases agree with TRBD2. Per germline, CDR1 SGHNT and CDR2 YYREEE (reference sequence). The CDR3 runs 16 residues. J was trimmed by 5 bases and V by 3 bases; bases with no gene match: 8. CDR3: CASSSKVTSGRNEQYF. In DNA, the CDR3 is TGTGCCAGCAGCTCTAAAGTGACTAGCGGGAGGAACGAGCAGTACTTC.

This clonotype has a handful of counts. V and J are TRBV27 and TRBJ2-2, with no clear D. Trimming took off 1 base at V and 2 bases at J, with 11 bases between the two ends. The CDR3 is 16 amino acids. Looked up from germline, CDR1 is MNHEY and CDR2 is SMNVEV (reference sequence). The CDR3 coding sequence is TGTGCCAGCAGTTTATACGGCGGAGCTAACACCGGGGAGCTGTTTTTT. Protein product: CASSLYGGANTGELFF.

This clonotype was counted many times. This sequence joins TRBV4-2 and TRBJ2-1; possible D gene TRBD1, 6 bases. Germline lookup yields CDR1 LGHNA and CDR2 YNFKEQ. Trimming cost V 8 bases and J 0 bases, with 8 bases left between them. CDR3 length equals 13 residues. The CDR3 here is CASGQYSYNEQFF. The CDR3 DNA reads TGTGCCAGCGGACAGTACTCCTACAATGAGCAGTTCTTC.

The chain is built from TRBV27 and TRBJ2-5; 7 bases are a match to TRBD2. V trimming: 4 bases; J trimming: 5 bases; junction bases outside the gene matches: 13. CDR1 is MNHEY and CDR2 is SMNVEV in the germline V gene (reference sequence). The CDR3 runs 16 residues. Here the CDR3 reads CASSSGAGAISETQYF. In DNA form, the CDR3 reads TGTGCCAGCAGTTCTGGGGCGGGAGCGATTTCTGAGACCCAGTACTTC.

In this sample, this clonotype turned up a few times. The chain is built from TRBV3-1 and TRBJ2-2, with TRBD2 as a possible D gene (5 bases). CDR3 length: 16 residues. V shed 4 bases and J shed 4 bases, with 16 bases lying between them. Per germline, CDR1 LGHDT and CDR2 YNNKEL (reference sequence). The CDR3 loop is CASSPLAGMGTGELFF. The DNA of the CDR3 is TGTGCCAGCAGCCCTCTAGCCGGAATGGGCACCGGGGAGCTGTTTTTT.

This clonotype has just a few counts. The V gene is TRBV3-1, the J gene TRBJ2-7, with D uncertain. This CDR3 has 13 amino acids. V shed 6 bases and J shed 5 bases, with 14 bases lying between them. In germline, CDR1 is LGHDT, CDR2 YNNKEL (reference sequence). The CDR3, as DNA: TGTGCCAGCAGTCGCGGCGAGAGGCACGAGCAGTACTTC. Residues: CASSRGERHEQYF.

In this sample, this clonotype turned up many times. The rearrangement joins TRBV6-4 to TRBJ2-3; 9 nucleotides line up with TRBD1. Germline V lookup: CDR1 MRHNA, CDR2 SNTAGT. V lost 4 bases to trimming and J lost 6 bases; unmatched junction nucleotides: 8. The CDR3 is made up of 15 amino acids. In nucleotides, the CDR3 is TGTGCCAGCAGTGGCAGGACAGGGGAGGTGGATACGCAGTATTTT. This gives the protein CASSGRTGEVDTQYF.

This clonotype has ten or more counts. The chain is built from TRBV20-1 and TRBJ2-3; 11 bases agree with TRBD2. The CDR3 loop spans 16 amino acids. The trim removed 2 bases at V and 3 bases at J, leaving 7 bases unmatched. CDR1 DFQATT and CDR2 SNEGSKA come from the germline V gene (reference sequence). The CDR3 reads CSARTSSGRLTDTQYF. The DNA for the CDR3 is TGCAGTGCTAGAACCTCTAGCGGGAGGCTGACAGATACGCAGTATTTT.

This clonotype was observed a handful of times. This chain uses TRBV27 with TRBJ2-5, with D possibly TRBD1 on 5 matching bases. The CDR3 has 15 amino acids. Germline CDR1 and CDR2: MNHEY and SMNVEV (reference sequence). V was shortened by 6 bases and J by 4 bases, with 18 bases between the two germline ends. The CDR3 spells CASSPTGHYRETQYF. CDR3 coding DNA: TGTGCCAGCAGCCCTACCGGACATTATCGAGAGACCCAGTACTTC.

This clonotype has a count of ten or more. The V gene is TRBV11-2, the J gene TRBJ1-1, with D possibly being TRBD1 (6 bases). CDR1 SGHAT and CDR2 FQNNGV come from the germline V gene. The CDR3 is 14 residues long. Trimming took off 5 bases at V and 3 bases at J, with 13 bases between the two ends. CDR3 amino acids: CASSQQGSYTEAFF. The CDR3 DNA is TGTGCCAGCAGCCAACAGGGATCGTACACTGAAGCTTTCTTT.

The gene calls are TRBV20-1 and TRBJ2-7; 7 nucleotides line up with TRBD2. CDR3 length: 14 residues. J was trimmed by 4 bases and V by 4 bases; bases with no gene match: 10. Germline-derived CDR1 and CDR2 are DFQATT and SNEGSKA (reference sequence). The CDR3 loop reads CSATGGTSDYEQYF. The CDR3 nucleotides are TGCAGTGCTACCGGAGGCACTAGCGATTACGAGCAGTACTTC.

This clonotype was observed a handful of times. V is TRBV28 and J is TRBJ2-6, with D possibly matching TRBD1 (6 bases). V lost 5 bases, J lost 2 bases, and 13 bases lay in between. Germline lookup yields CDR1 MDHEN and CDR2 SYDVKM. The CDR3 consists of 16 residues. CDR3 loop: CASSLRHRAGANVLTF. The CDR3 DNA is TGTGCCAGCAGTCTTCGGCACAGGGCTGGGGCCAACGTCCTGACTTTC.

This clonotype was counted a few times. The J gene is TRBJ1-5, the V gene TRBV24-1, with 8 nucleotides matching TRBD1. CDR1 KGHDR and CDR2 SFDVKD come from the germline V gene. This CDR3 has 15 amino acids. The J segment lost 1 base and the V segment lost 6 bases, leaving 4 bases of the junction unmatched. DNA for the CDR3: TGTGCCACCAGTTCAGGGGGCCTAAGCAATCAGCCCCAGCATTTT. It yields the protein CATSSGGLSNQPQHF.

The chain combines TRBV7-2 with TRBJ2-7; no clear D gene. V was pared by 5 bases and J by 6 bases, with 20 bases between. CDR3 length equals 15 residues. Per germline, CDR1 SGHTA and CDR2 FQGNSA. The DNA of the CDR3 is TGTGCCAGCAGCCAGGACCTTTATAAAGTGGGCGAGCAGTACTTC. It yields the protein CASSQDLYKVGEQYF.

This clonotype was counted many times. This sequence joins TRBV12-3 or TRBV12-4 and TRBJ2-3, with 7 positions matching TRBD2. Unmatched junction bases numbered 14, after V lost 5 bases and J lost 6 bases. The CDR3 covers 16 residues. The CDR3 DNA sequence: TGTGCCAGCAGTCCCCATCGGGGCGGGAGTGGGGATACGCAGTATTTT. Translated: CASSPHRGGSGDTQYF.

This clonotype was counted many times. The V and J genes are TRBV10-1 and TRBJ2-7; 8 nucleotides line up with TRBD1. V lost 7 bases and J lost 2; bases outside the gene matches: 7. In germline, CDR1 is WNHNN, CDR2 SYGVQD (reference sequence). The CDR3 is made up of 14 amino acids. This chain's CDR3 is CASIWTGKPYEQYF. As DNA, the CDR3 is TGCGCCAGCATTTGGACAGGGAAACCCTACGAGCAGTACTTC.

Many counts were recorded for this clonotype. The chain is built from TRBV11-3 and TRBJ2-1, with D tentatively TRBD2 (6 bases). The germline gives CDR1 SGHNT, CDR2 YENEEA. This CDR3 contains 15 residues. Trimming took 5 bases from V and 8 from J, leaving 19 bases between them. CDR3 sequence: CASSKDSGRMDEQFF. The CDR3 DNA sequence: TGTGCCAGCAGCAAAGATAGCGGACGCATGGATGAGCAGTTCTTC.

This clonotype was counted between two and nine times. An end of the junction does not agree with germline; a read error may underlie this. This chain links TRBV29-1 with TRBJ2-5, with D perhaps matching TRBD2 (8 bases). CDR3 size: 14 residues. The germline gives CDR1 SQVTM, CDR2 ANQGSEA. The CDR3 bases are TGCAGCGTGGAAGTAGCGGGACAGCAAGAGACCCAGTACTTC. It specifies CSVEVAGQQETQYF.

This rearrangement joins TRBV7-2 to TRBJ2-3; TRBD1 agrees at 7 bases. Germline V gene lookup returns CDR1 SGHTA and CDR2 FQGNSA. This CDR3 has 14 residues. After removal of 3 bases from V and 2 bases from J, the junction contained 2 bases not matched to a gene. The CDR3 nucleotides are TGTGCCAGCAGCTTCGGACAGGACACAGATACGCAGTATTTT. Translation: CASSFGQDTDTQYF.

This chain links TRBV4-2 with TRBJ1-2; TRBD1 matches 8 bases. CDR1 and CDR2 (germline): LGHNA, YNFKEQ. The CDR3 length is 14 residues. After removal of 1 base from V and 4 bases from J, the junction contained 2 bases not matched to a gene. CDR3 in DNA: TGTGCCAGCAGCCAAGGGACAGGGACCTATGGCTACACCTTC. Its protein is CASSQGTGTYGYTF.

The J gene is TRBJ1-2, the V gene TRBV3-1, with D unclear. There are 14 residues in the CDR3. The V and J ends lost 4 bases and 4 bases respectively, with 13 bases between them. Per germline, CDR1 LGHDT and CDR2 YNNKEL (reference sequence). CDR3 sequence reads: CASSPSLEGYGYTF. In DNA, the CDR3 is TGTGCCAGCAGCCCGTCCCTCGAAGGCTATGGCTACACCTTC.